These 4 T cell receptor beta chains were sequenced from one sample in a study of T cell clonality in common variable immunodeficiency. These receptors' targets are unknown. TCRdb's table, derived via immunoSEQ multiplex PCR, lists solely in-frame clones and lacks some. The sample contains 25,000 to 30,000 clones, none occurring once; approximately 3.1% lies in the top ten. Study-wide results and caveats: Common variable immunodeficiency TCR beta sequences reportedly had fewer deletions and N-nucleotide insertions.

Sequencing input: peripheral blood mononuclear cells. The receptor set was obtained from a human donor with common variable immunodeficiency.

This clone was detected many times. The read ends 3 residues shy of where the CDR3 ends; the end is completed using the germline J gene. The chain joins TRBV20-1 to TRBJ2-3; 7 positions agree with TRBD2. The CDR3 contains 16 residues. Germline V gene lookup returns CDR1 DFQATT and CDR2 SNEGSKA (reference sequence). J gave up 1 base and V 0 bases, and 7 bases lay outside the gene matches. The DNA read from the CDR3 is TGCAGTGCTAGAGATCCCGCCAGCGGGGGCACAGATACG. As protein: CSARDPASGGTDT. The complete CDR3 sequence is CSARDPASGGTDTQYF.

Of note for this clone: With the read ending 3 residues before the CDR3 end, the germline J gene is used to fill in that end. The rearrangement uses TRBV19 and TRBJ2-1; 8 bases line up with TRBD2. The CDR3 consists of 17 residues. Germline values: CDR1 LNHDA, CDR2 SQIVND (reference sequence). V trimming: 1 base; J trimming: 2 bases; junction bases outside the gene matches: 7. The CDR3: CASSIGGLVVTYNEQFF. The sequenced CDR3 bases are TGTGCCAGTAGTATAGGGGGACTAGTCGTGACCTACAATGAG.

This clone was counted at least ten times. The CDR3 is CASSGRGPSYNEQFF. CDR3 DNA, as far as it was read: TGTGCCAGCAGTGGGCGCGGGCCTTCCTACAATGAG. This chain links TRBV2 with TRBJ2-1; D might be TRBD2 (5 bases). From the germline J gene comes the end of the CDR3, since the read stops 3 residues before it. The germline V gene has CDR1 SNHLY and CDR2 FYNNEI. The CDR3 contains 15 residues. Trimming took off 4 bases at V and 1 base at J, with 11 bases between the two ends.

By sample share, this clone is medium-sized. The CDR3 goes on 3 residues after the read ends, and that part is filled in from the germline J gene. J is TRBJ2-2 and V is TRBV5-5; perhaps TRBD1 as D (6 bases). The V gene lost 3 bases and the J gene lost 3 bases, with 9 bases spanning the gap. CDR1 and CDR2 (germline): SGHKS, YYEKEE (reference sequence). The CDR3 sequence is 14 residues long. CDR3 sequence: CASSWTVYTGELFF. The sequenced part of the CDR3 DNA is TGTGCCAGCAGCTGGACAGTTTACACCGGGGAG.